The clone carrying this T cell receptor beta chain was seen many times. The antigen remains unidentified. These data are taken from a study of read filtering for tumor transcriptome and immune sequencing. As for the study in general: Patients were approximately 18 male and some 13 female, mean age around 66 years, range about 47 to 85. About 8 patients were R-ISS I, about 16 were R-ISS II, six or seven were R-ISS III. General study points: Compared with RNA-seq, IR-seq gave much higher clonotype depth and reliability.

This library used roughly 370 ng RNA and molecular barcoded adaptors spanning alpha/delta and beta/gamma chains. Each CDR3 protein gets one entry after TCRdb re-called the reads with MiXCR. Here the sample spans approximately 50,000 distinct CDR3 sequences, around a fifth being singletons. Germline values: CDR1 DFQATT, CDR2 SNEGSKA (reference sequence). With 5 bases removed from V and 5 bases from J, the gap between germline ends came to 18 bases. The CDR3 sequence is 15 residues long. At the time of active disease, bone marrow was collected from every patient. The sequencing sample was made of a population of CD138-negative cells sorted from bone marrow. This clonotype originated in a donor over 35 with multiple myeloma. The V gene is TRBV20-1, the J gene TRBJ1-4; the D is unclear. The CDR3: CSAERIGRKNEKLFF. The CDR3 DNA sequence: TGCAGTGCTGAACGAATCGGACGGAAAAATGAAAAACTGTTTTTT.